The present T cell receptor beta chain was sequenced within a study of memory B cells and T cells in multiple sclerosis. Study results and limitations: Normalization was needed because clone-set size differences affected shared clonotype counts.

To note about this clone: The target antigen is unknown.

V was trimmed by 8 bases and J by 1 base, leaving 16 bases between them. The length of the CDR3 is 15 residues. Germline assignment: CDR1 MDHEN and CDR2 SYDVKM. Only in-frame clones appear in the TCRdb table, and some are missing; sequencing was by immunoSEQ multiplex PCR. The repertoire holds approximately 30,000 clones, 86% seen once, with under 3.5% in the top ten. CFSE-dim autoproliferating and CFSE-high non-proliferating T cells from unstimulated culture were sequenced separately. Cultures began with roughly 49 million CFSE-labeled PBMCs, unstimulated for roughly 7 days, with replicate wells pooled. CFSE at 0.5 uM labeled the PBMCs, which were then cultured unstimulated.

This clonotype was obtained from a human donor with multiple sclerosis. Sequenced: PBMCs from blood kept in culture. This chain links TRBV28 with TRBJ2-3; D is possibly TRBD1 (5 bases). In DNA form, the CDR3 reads TGTGCCAGCCGTTCGTCAGGGTTCGGCACAGATACGCAGTATTTT. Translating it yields CASRSSGFGTDTQYF.